One sample yielded the 14 T cell receptor beta chains listed below, sequenced in a study of TIL therapy for anti-PD-1-resistant metastatic lung cancer. The immunoSEQ assay was v3. The assay was immunoSEQ multiplex PCR, and TCRdb's table has in-frame clones only and misses some. Of tens of thousands of clones in the sample, around 85% were seen once. Noted time point: pre-treatment sample, taken before nivolumab and TIL therapy. This material consisted of blood, taken at baseline. The receptors stem from a person aged 25-85 years with non-small cell lung cancer.

CDR3 amino acids: CASSPDRNTDTQYF. CDR3 nucleotides: TGTGCCAGCAGTCCGGACCGAAACACAGATACGCAGTATTTT. This chain links TRBV28 with TRBJ2-3; D not resolved. The CDR3 has 14 amino acids. CDR1 and CDR2 (germline): MDHEN, SYDVKM. Trimming left V 5 bases short and J 2 bases short, with 11 bases between.

The chain joins TRBV7-9 to TRBJ1-1, with D possibly being TRBD1 (5 bases). Germline V gene lookup returns CDR1 SEHNR and CDR2 FQNEAQ (reference sequence). The CDR3 totals 15 residues. V was cut by 5 bases and J by 2 bases, with 15 bases left in between. The CDR3 region has the DNA TGTGCCAGCAGCCAACTAGGGACGGAAAACACTGAAGCTTTCTTT. It encodes CASSQLGTENTEAFF.

This chain links TRBV2 with TRBJ2-1; 9 nucleotides match TRBD2. V lost 0 bases and J lost 3; bases outside the gene matches: 18. Germline CDR1 SNHLY, CDR2 FYNNEI. CDR3 length equals 21 residues. The CDR3 nucleotides are TGTGCCAGCAGTGAAGCGCTTCCTGGGGCTAGCGGGATGTACTACTACAATGAGCAGTTCTTC. Its protein is CASSEALPGASGMYYYNEQFF. Combining the CDR3 with reference TRBV2 and TRBJ2-1 gives the whole variable domain EPEVTQTPSHQVTQMGQEVILRCVPISNHLYFYWYRQILGQKVEFLVSFYNNEISEKSEIFDDQFSVERPDGSNFTLKIRSTKLEDSAMYFCASSEALPGASGMYYYNEQFFGPGTRLTVL.

The V and J genes are TRBV2 and TRBJ1-2; no reliable D call. V lost 8 bases to trimming and J lost 1 base, with 2 bases between them. Germline values: CDR1 SNHLY, CDR2 FYNNEI. CDR3 length: 10 residues. The CDR3 is CASHNYGYTF. CDR3 bases: TGTGCCAGCCATAACTATGGCTACACCTTC.

The gene calls are TRBV15 and TRBJ2-3; D is perhaps TRBD1 (5 bases). The CDR3 is 15 amino acids. Germline V CDR1 and CDR2: LNHNV, YYDKDF (reference sequence). The V gene lost 3 bases and the J gene lost 0 bases, with 10 bases spanning the gap. The CDR3 is CATSRTTGSTDTQYF. In DNA, the CDR3 is TGTGCCACCAGCAGGACAACAGGTAGCACAGATACGCAGTATTTT. The whole variable domain, remainder taken from reference TRBV15 and TRBJ2-3, is DAMVIQNPRYQVTQFGKPVTLSCSQTLNHNVMYWYQQKSSQAPKLLFHYYDKDFNNEADTPDNFQSRRPNTSFCFLDIRSPGLGDTAMYLCATSRTTGSTDTQYFGPGTRLTVL.

This clone was observed a handful of times. The rearrangement links TRBV3-1 (or the pseudogene TRBV3-2) to TRBJ1-1, with D unresolved. Germline V gene data show CDR1 as LGHDT and CDR2 as YNNKEL (reference sequence). CDR3 length: 18 amino acids. V was shortened by 2 bases and J by 0 bases, with 19 bases between the two germline ends. This CDR3 is CASSQLPGLWEMNTEAFF. CDR3 bases: TGTGCCAGCAGCCAACTCCCCGGTTTATGGGAGATGAACACTGAAGCTTTCTTT.

This sequence joins TRBV28 and TRBJ1-1, with TRBD1 matching 7 bases. CDR1 is MDHEN and CDR2 is SYDVKM in the germline V gene. Unmatched junction bases numbered 8, after V lost 4 bases and J lost 6 bases. The CDR3 is 14 residues long. This chain's CDR3 is CASSSGQVGAEAFF. DNA of the CDR3: TGTGCCAGCAGTTCCGGACAGGTTGGCGCTGAAGCTTTCTTT. Full variable domain (missing parts from reference TRBV28 and TRBJ1-1): DVKVTQSSRYLVKRTGEKVFLECVQDMDHENMFWYRQDPGLGLRLIYFSYDVKMKEKGDIPEGYSVSREKKERFSLILESASTNQTSMYLCASSSGQVGAEAFFGQGTRLTVV.

V is TRBV5-6 and J is TRBJ2-1, with no clear D. Trimming left V 3 bases short and J 2 bases short, with 6 bases between. The CDR3 consists of 13 residues. Germline V gene sequence: CDR1 SGHDT, CDR2 YYEEEE. The CDR3: CASSSWPYNEQFF. The CDR3 region has the DNA TGTGCCAGCAGCTCTTGGCCCTACAATGAGCAGTTCTTC.

The chain has TRBV3-1 (or the pseudogene TRBV3-2) and TRBJ2-2; no definite D call. CDR1 is LGHDT, CDR2 YNNKEL, per germline (reference sequence). Trimming pared 1 base from V and 7 bases from J, leaving 7 bases between. CDR3 size: 13 residues. CDR3 sequence reads: CASSQAGVGELFF. Here the CDR3 DNA reads TGTGCCAGCAGCCAAGCAGGCGTCGGGGAGCTGTTTTTT.

The chain employs TRBV24-1 and TRBJ1-1; TRBD1 matches 7 bases. The CDR3 covers 13 residues. CDR1 and CDR2 (germline): KGHDR, SFDVKD. V shed 5 bases and J 5 bases; nucleotides not matched to a gene: 4. The CDR3 is CATSARGLTEAFF. The CDR3 DNA sequence: TGTGCCACCAGTGCAAGGGGGCTTACTGAAGCTTTCTTT.

This clone has just a few counts. V is TRBV20-1 and J is TRBJ2-7, with 8 bases identical to TRBD2. V lost 4 bases to trimming and J lost 2 bases; unmatched junction nucleotides: 4. The CDR3 has 13 residues. Germline CDR1 and CDR2: DFQATT and SNEGSKA (reference sequence). The CDR3 protein is CSANEREPYEQYF. The DNA for the CDR3 is TGCAGTGCTAATGAGCGGGAGCCCTACGAGCAGTACTTC.

V usage is TRBV18 and J usage is TRBJ1-1, with D unresolved. V was shortened by 0 bases and J by 4 bases, with 9 bases between the two germline ends. The CDR3 is 14 residues long. Germline loops: CDR1 KGHSH, CDR2 LQKENI. The CDR3 here is CASSPPEATTEAFF. The CDR3 region has the DNA TGTGCCAGCTCACCACCGGAAGCTACCACTGAAGCTTTCTTT.

The chain employs TRBV4-2 and TRBJ2-7; perhaps TRBD2 as D (5 bases). Deletions cut 1 base from V and 5 bases from J, with 12 bases between. Germline V gives CDR1 LGHNA, CDR2 YNFKEQ. The CDR3 covers 14 residues. The DNA of the CDR3 is TGTGCCAGCAGCCAAGGTTCAGGAGCGGACGAGCAGTACTTC. Translated: CASSQGSGADEQYF.

V and J are TRBV18 and TRBJ2-3; 9 bases match TRBD1. Germline V gene sequence: CDR1 KGHSH, CDR2 LQKENI. The CDR3 consists of 16 residues. V lost 5 bases and J lost 4; bases outside the gene matches: 10. Here the CDR3 reads CASSGARDRVADTQYF. CDR3 sequence (DNA): TGTGCCAGCTCAGGTGCCCGGGACAGGGTCGCAGATACGCAGTATTTT.